Below are 12 T cell receptor beta chains sequenced from a single sample in a study of early T cells in non-severe SARS-CoV-2 infection. TCRdb reanalysed the 5' RACE reads using MiXCR and keeps one entry per CDR3 protein. Of about 100,000 distinct CDR3 sequences in the sample, less than 15% were seen once. The sequenced material came from whole blood. The receptors were gathered from an adult who was a healthcare worker with PCR-confirmed SARS-CoV-2 infection or an uninfected control (not recorded which).

This chain uses TRBV29-1 with TRBJ2-3, with D perhaps TRBD2 (6 bases). Per the germline V gene, CDR1 is SQVTM and CDR2 is ANQGSEA. The CDR3 extends over 13 amino acids. Trimming took off 7 bases at V and 6 bases at J, with 17 bases between the two ends. CDR3 DNA: TGCAGCGCTAATAGCGGAGTGGGGGATACGCAGTATTTT. It codes for CSANSGVGDTQYF.

This clonotype was seen more than once but under ten times. The chain recombines TRBV29-1 with TRBJ2-3; D unclear. This CDR3 is built from 12 residues. V gave up 0 bases and J gave up 6 bases, with 7 bases separating them. The V gene's germline CDR1 is SQVTM and CDR2 ANQGSEA. The CDR3 protein is CSVEDQLDTQYF. Written as DNA, the CDR3 is TGCAGCGTTGAAGATCAGCTCGATACGCAGTATTTT.

This clonotype turned up a few times. The V and J genes are TRBV7-8 and TRBJ2-3; D might be TRBD1 (6 bases). The CDR3 loop spans 12 amino acids. V lost 6 bases, J lost 4 bases, and 8 bases lay in between. CDR1 is SGHVS, CDR2 FQNEAQ, per germline. For the CDR3, the DNA is TGTGCCAGCAGTACAGGGTCAGATACGCAGTATTTT. Its protein is CASSTGSDTQYF.

This clonotype was seen more than once but under ten times. In DNA, the CDR3 is TGCAGCGCCAAGCGGGGGGGTAACACCGGGGAGCTGTTTTTT. It codes for CSAKRGGNTGELFF. The rearrangement uses TRBV29-1 and TRBJ2-2; 10 nucleotides match TRBD2. Unmatched junction bases numbered 4, after V lost 7 bases and J lost 2 bases. The V gene's germline CDR1 is SQVTM and CDR2 ANQGSEA. The CDR3 spans 14 residues.

This clonotype appeared many times. The CDR3 coding sequence is TGCGCCAGCAGCTTGTTAGCGGGGGATAGAAATACGCAGTATTTT. Its translation is CASSLLAGDRNTQYF. This chain joins TRBV5-1 and TRBJ2-3; 9 bases match TRBD2. The CDR3 is 15 amino acids. Per germline, CDR1 SGHRS and CDR2 YFSETQ. The trim removed 1 base at V and 7 bases at J, leaving 7 bases unmatched.

This chain connects TRBV29-1 to TRBJ2-1; D is possibly TRBD1 (6 bases). The V end was cut by 6 bases, the J end by 3 bases, with 15 bases between. The CDR3 has 14 amino acids. In germline, CDR1 is SQVTM, CDR2 ANQGSEA. The CDR3 DNA sequence: TGCAGCGTGGGGGCGGTCGGATTCTACAATGAGCAGTTCTTC. This gives the protein CSVGAVGFYNEQFF.

This clonotype was seen many times. The chain recombines TRBV5-1 with TRBJ2-5, with D perhaps being TRBD1 or TRBD2 (5 bases each). The CDR3 totals 13 residues. Per the germline V gene, CDR1 is SGHRS and CDR2 is YFSETQ. Trimming left V 9 bases short and J 7 bases short, with 19 bases between. The CDR3 nucleotides read TGCGCCACCGGGACGTCGATCGGCGTGACCCAGTACTTC. Its translation is CATGTSIGVTQYF. The full variable domain, in which reference TRBV5-1 and TRBJ2-5 provide the parts outside the CDR3, is KAGVTQTPRYLIKTRGQQVTLSCSPISGHRSVSWYQQTPGQGLQFLFEYFSETQRNKGNFPGRFSGRQFSNSRSEMNVSTLELGDSALYLCATGTSIGVTQYFGPGTRLLVL.

The V gene is TRBV10-1, the J gene TRBJ1-1; D remains unclear. Trimming took 2 bases from V and 5 from J, leaving 9 bases between them. CDR3 length equals 13 residues. Germline V CDR1 and CDR2: WNHNN, SYGVQD (reference sequence). The CDR3 region is CASSEVGRTEAFF. CDR3 in DNA: TGCGCCAGCAGTGAGGTCGGAAGAACTGAAGCTTTCTTT.

J is TRBJ2-5 and V is TRBV7-9; D perhaps matches TRBD2 (6 bases). The V end lost 5 bases, the J end lost 7 bases, and 23 bases lay between the germline ends. CDR1 is SEHNR, CDR2 FQNEAQ, per germline (reference sequence). The CDR3 is made up of 16 amino acids. CDR3 sequence: CASSPSNRATSRTQYF. CDR3 bases: TGTGCCAGCAGCCCATCGAATCGGGCGACTAGTCGGACCCAGTACTTC. Full variable domain (remainder filled in from reference TRBV7-9 and TRBJ2-5): DTGVSQNPRHKITKRGQNVTFRCDPISEHNRLYWYRQTLGQGPEFLTYFQNEAQLEKSRLLSDRFSAERPKGSFSTLEIQRTEQGDSAMYLCASSPSNRATSRTQYFGPGTRLLVL.

This clonotype was detected ten times or more. The CDR3 sequence: CSASGRGQGNYGYTF. The CDR3 DNA follows: TGCAGTGCTAGTGGACGGGGACAGGGGAACTATGGCTACACCTTC. The genes are TRBV20-1 and TRBJ1-2, with 10 bases matching TRBD1. The CDR3 has 15 residues. Germline loops: CDR1 DFQATT, CDR2 SNEGSKA (reference sequence). Trimming at V came to 3 bases and at J to 2 bases, leaving 6 bases not matched to a gene.

This clonotype was counted many times. This chain links TRBV5-4 with TRBJ2-2, with 10 bases identical to TRBD2. The CDR3 loop spans 15 amino acids. Germline CDR1 and CDR2: SGHNT and YYREEE (reference sequence). Losses at the gene ends were 3 bases for V and 7 bases for J; bases not matched to a gene: 6. The CDR3, as DNA: TGTGCCAGCAGCTCCGAGCGGGGGGGCATCGGGGAGCTGTTTTTT. This sequence encodes CASSSERGGIGELFF.

This chain joins TRBV3-1 and TRBJ1-2, with D perhaps matching TRBD1 (6 bases). V was cut by 4 bases and J by 8 bases, with 11 bases left in between. The CDR3 is made up of 12 amino acids. CDR1 and CDR2 (germline): LGHDT, YNNKEL (reference sequence). CDR3: CASSPDRHGYTF. The CDR3 coding sequence is TGTGCCAGCAGCCCTGACAGGCACGGCTACACCTTC.